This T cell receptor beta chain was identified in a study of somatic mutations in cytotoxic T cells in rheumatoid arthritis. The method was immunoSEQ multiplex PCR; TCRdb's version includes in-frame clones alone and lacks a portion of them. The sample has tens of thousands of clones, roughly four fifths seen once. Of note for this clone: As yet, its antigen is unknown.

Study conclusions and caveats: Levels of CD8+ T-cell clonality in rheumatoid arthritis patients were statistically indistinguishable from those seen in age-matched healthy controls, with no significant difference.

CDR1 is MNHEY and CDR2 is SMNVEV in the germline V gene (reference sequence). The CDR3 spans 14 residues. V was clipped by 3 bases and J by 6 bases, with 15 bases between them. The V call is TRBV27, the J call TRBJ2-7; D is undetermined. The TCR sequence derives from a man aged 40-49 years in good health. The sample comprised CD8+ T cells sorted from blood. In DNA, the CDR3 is TGTGCCAGCAGTTTTCGCCTCGTAGGAGTCGAGCAGTACTTC. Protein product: CASSFRLVGVEQYF.